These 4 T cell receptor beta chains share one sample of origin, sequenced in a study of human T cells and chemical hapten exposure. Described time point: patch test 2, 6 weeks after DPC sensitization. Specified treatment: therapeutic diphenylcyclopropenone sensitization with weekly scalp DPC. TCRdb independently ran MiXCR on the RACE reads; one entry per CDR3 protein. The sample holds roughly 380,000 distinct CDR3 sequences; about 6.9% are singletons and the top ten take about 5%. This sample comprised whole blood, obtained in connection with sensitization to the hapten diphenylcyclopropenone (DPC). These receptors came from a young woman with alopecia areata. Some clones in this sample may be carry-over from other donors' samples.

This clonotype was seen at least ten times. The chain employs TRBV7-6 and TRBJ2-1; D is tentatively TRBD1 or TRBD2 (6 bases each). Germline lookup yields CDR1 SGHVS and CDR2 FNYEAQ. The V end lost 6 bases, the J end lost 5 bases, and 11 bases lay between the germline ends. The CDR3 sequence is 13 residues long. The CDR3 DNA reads TGTGCCAGCAGTCCAGGGGAGGACAATGAGCAGTTCTTC. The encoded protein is CASSPGEDNEQFF. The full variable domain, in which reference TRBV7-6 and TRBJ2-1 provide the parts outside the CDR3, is GAGVSQSPRYKVTKRGQDVALRCDPISGHVSLYWYRQALGQGPEFLTYFNYEAQQDKSGLPNDRFSAERPEGSISTLTIQRTEQRDSAMYRCASSPGEDNEQFFGPGTRLTVL.

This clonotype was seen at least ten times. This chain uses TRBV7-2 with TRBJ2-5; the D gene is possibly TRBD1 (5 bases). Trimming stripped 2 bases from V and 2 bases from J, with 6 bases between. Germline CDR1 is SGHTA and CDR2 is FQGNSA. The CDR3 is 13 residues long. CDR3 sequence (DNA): TGTGCCAGCAGCTTACAGGGACAAGAGACCCAGTACTTC. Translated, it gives CASSLQGQETQYF.

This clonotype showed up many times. The CDR3 is CAISETGREAEAFF. DNA for the CDR3: TGTGCCATCAGTGAGACAGGGCGAGAGGCTGAAGCTTTCTTT. This chain connects TRBV10-3 to TRBJ1-1; maybe TRBD1 (6 bases). Germline V gene data show CDR1 as ENHRY and CDR2 as SYGVKD. V shed 2 bases and J shed 6 bases, with 13 bases lying between them. CDR3 length: 14 amino acids.

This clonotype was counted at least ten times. The CDR3 reads CASGPGQPHTF. Written as DNA, the CDR3 is TGTGCTAGTGGTCCGGGACAGCCTCACACCTTC. V usage is TRBV12-5 and J usage is TRBJ1-2; 7 nucleotides agree with TRBD1. From germline, CDR1 is LGHNT and CDR2 FRNRAP. CDR3 length: 11 residues. V was clipped by 5 bases and J by 12 bases; unmatched bases: 6.